The 23 T cell receptor beta chains reported below all come from one sample, sequenced in a study of EBV T-cell therapy then PD-1 blockade in nasopharyngeal carcinoma. Treatment here: AdE1-LMPpoly-expanded autologous EBV-specific T-cell therapy followed by anti-PD-1 nivolumab. Here immunoSEQ multiplex PCR was the method, and the copy in TCRdb shows in-frame clones only, minus some. The data hold tens of thousands of clones, with about four fifths observed a single time. No antigens are known for them. The sequencing here drew on CD8+ T cells from blood, taken at day -245 from a patient whose treatment included autologous EBV-specific T cells and nivolumab. The receptors shown here come from a man aged 40-49 years with nasopharyngeal carcinoma.

V is TRBV4-3 and J is TRBJ1-1; D not certain. V was cut by 2 bases and J by 6 bases, with 10 bases left in between. The germline V gene has CDR1 LGHNA and CDR2 YSLEER. The CDR3 has 13 amino acids. The DNA for the CDR3 is TGCGCCAGCAGCCAATATTTTGGCGCTGAAGCTTTCTTT. This gives the protein CASSQYFGAEAFF.

For the CDR3, the DNA is TGTGCCTGGAGTGTACGGACAGGGTTTTTCACCGGGGAGCTGTTTTTT. Residues: CAWSVRTGFFTGELFF. The genes are TRBV30 and TRBJ2-2; 8 positions agree with TRBD1. CDR3 length equals 16 residues. Trimming removed 0 bases from V and 4 bases from J; junction bases left unmatched: 7. Germline loops: CDR1 GTSNPN, CDR2 SVGIG (reference sequence).

This chain uses TRBV7-9 with TRBJ1-1; D not resolved. The length of the CDR3 is 14 residues. CDR1 is SEHNR, CDR2 FQNEAQ, per germline (reference sequence). Trimming removed 2 bases from V and 6 bases from J, with 13 bases in between. Written as DNA, the CDR3 is TGTGCCAGCAGCTTAAAAAGGAGGTCTTCTGAAGCTTTCTTT. This encodes CASSLKRRSSEAFF. The variable domain in full, with the rest retrieved from reference TRBV7-9 and TRBJ1-1, is DTGVSQNPRHKITKRGQNVTFRCDPISEHNRLYWYRQTLGQGPEFLTYFQNEAQLEKSRLLSDRFSAERPKGSFSTLEIQRTEQGDSAMYLCASSLKRRSSEAFFGQGTRLTVV.

The V and J genes are TRBV3-1 (or the pseudogene TRBV3-2) and TRBJ2-6, with D hard to call. Germline loops: CDR1 LGHDT, CDR2 YNNKEL (reference sequence). V gave up 0 bases and J gave up 4 bases, with 7 bases separating them. The CDR3 runs to 15 residues. This CDR3 is CASSQEVLGANVLTF. The CDR3 DNA reads TGTGCCAGCAGCCAAGAAGTCCTGGGGGCCAACGTCCTGACTTTC.

The chain combines TRBV2 with TRBJ1-5; a possible D gene is TRBD1 (6 bases). The germline V and J ends were trimmed by 3 bases and 4 bases, with 16 bases remaining between them. This CDR3 comprises 16 residues. Germline lookup yields CDR1 SNHLY and CDR2 FYNNEI. In DNA, the CDR3 is TGTGCCAGCAGTGAGACCCGGGACATTGGAAATCAGCCCCAGCATTTT. Amino acids: CASSETRDIGNQPQHF.

V is TRBV6-5 and J is TRBJ2-3; 8 bases are shared with TRBD2. Germline CDR1 MNHEY, CDR2 SVGAGI. This CDR3 has 15 residues. With V trimmed by 0 bases and J by 4 bases, 3 bases remained unmatched. Here the CDR3 DNA reads TGTGCCAGCAGTTACTCACGGGGGGGGGCAGATACGCAGTATTTT. Residues: CASSYSRGGADTQYF.

V gene TRBV6-6 combines with J gene TRBJ2-1; D call uncertain. The CDR3 has 15 residues. The germline gives CDR1 MNHNY, CDR2 SVGAGI (reference sequence). V lost 7 bases and J 2 bases, leaving 15 bases between the germline ends. The CDR3 loop is CASNPSRLAYNEQFF. As DNA, the CDR3 is TGTGCCAGCAACCCGTCGCGGCTAGCCTACAATGAGCAGTTCTTC.

The rearrangement links TRBV4-3 to TRBJ1-3; D unclear. The length of the CDR3 is 14 residues. The germline V gene encodes CDR1 LGHNA and CDR2 YSLEER. V was shortened by 6 bases and J by 0 bases, with 9 bases between the two germline ends. The CDR3 region is CASSTVSSGNTIYF. The CDR3 region has the DNA TGCGCCAGCAGTACAGTCAGCTCTGGAAACACCATATATTTT.

This clone was seen just once. This chain links TRBV25-1 with TRBJ1-1; TRBD1 might be the D (6 bases). Trimming shortened V by 7 bases and J by 4 bases, and 13 bases separated the two germline ends. CDR1 and CDR2 (germline): MGHDK, SYGVNS. The CDR3 has 13 residues. CDR3 nucleotides: TGTGCCAGCACCCCGACAGGAGGCACTGAAGCTTTCTTT. Its protein product is CASTPTGGTEAFF. The full variable domain, completed using reference TRBV25-1 and TRBJ1-1, is EADIYQTPRYLVIGTGKKITLECSQTMGHDKMYWYQQDPGMELHLIHYSYGVNSTEKGDLSSESTVSRIRTEHFPLTLESARPSHTSQYLCASTPTGGTEAFFGQGTRLTVV.

The chain couples TRBV4-3 to TRBJ2-7; D is perhaps TRBD2 (5 bases). Germline assignment: CDR1 LGHNA and CDR2 YSLEER. There are 14 residues in the CDR3. Trimming shortened V by 0 bases and J by 5 bases, and 11 bases separated the two germline ends. The CDR3 DNA reads TGCGCCAGCAGCCAAGATCGAGTGAGGGACGAGCAGTACTTC. Amino acid sequence: CASSQDRVRDEQYF.

The V gene is TRBV13, the J gene TRBJ1-2; 10 bases match TRBD1. V gave up 5 bases and J gave up 4 bases; unmatched junction bases: 4. Germline-derived CDR1 and CDR2 are PRHDT and FYEKMQ (reference sequence). This CDR3 has 14 amino acids. Here the CDR3 reads CASSRDRGVYGYTF. Written as DNA, the CDR3 is TGTGCCAGCAGCAGGGACAGGGGAGTCTATGGCTACACCTTC. The variable domain in full, completed from reference TRBV13 and TRBJ1-2, reads AAGVIQSPRHLIKEKRETATLKCYPIPRHDTVYWYQQGPGQDPQFLISFYEKMQSDKGSIPDRFSAQQFSDYHSELNMSSLELGDSALYFCASSRDRGVYGYTFGSGTRLTVV.

The genes are TRBV19 and TRBJ2-1, with 7 bases lining up with TRBD2. Germline lookup yields CDR1 LNHDA and CDR2 SQIVND (reference sequence). The V gene end was trimmed by 5 bases and the J gene end by 3 bases; junction bases not matched to a gene: 4. The CDR3 loop spans 14 amino acids. CDR3 protein: CASSGGEGYNEQFF. The DNA for the CDR3 is TGTGCCAGTAGTGGGGGGGAGGGCTACAATGAGCAGTTCTTC.

The gene calls are TRBV27 and TRBJ1-6; D ambiguous. V lost 9 bases and J 0 bases, leaving 15 bases between the germline ends. In germline, CDR1 is MNHEY, CDR2 SMNVEV (reference sequence). CDR3 length: 16 amino acids. The CDR3 DNA follows: TGTGCCAGAACCCTGAAGGCTAGCTCCTATAATTCACCCCTCCACTTT. Translation gives CARTLKASSYNSPLHF.

In its sample, this clone is medium-sized (0.01 to 0.1%). The chain has TRBV6-4 and TRBJ1-1; 10 positions agree with TRBD1. Germline CDR1 and CDR2: MRHNA and SNTAGT. The CDR3 covers 15 residues. Unmatched junction bases numbered 8, after V lost 4 bases and J lost 6 bases. CDR3 sequence reads: CASSAQTGGNSEAFF. DNA of the CDR3: TGTGCCAGCAGTGCCCAGACAGGGGGCAATTCTGAAGCTTTCTTT.

This clone qualifies as large (0.1 to 1%). V gene TRBV2 combines with J gene TRBJ1-5; TRBD1 is a possible D gene (6 bases). V gave up 11 bases and J gave up 5 bases, with 16 bases separating them. From germline, CDR1 is SNHLY and CDR2 FYNNEI. The CDR3 has 13 residues. The CDR3 is CAARTGLHQPQHF. DNA of the CDR3: TGTGCCGCCAGAACAGGGTTGCATCAGCCCCAGCATTTT.

The chain's CDR3 is CASRPRTEYEQYF. The CDR3 bases are TGTGCCAGCAGGCCGAGGACAGAGTACGAGCAGTACTTC. This chain uses TRBV6-5 with TRBJ2-7, with D perhaps TRBD1 (6 bases). Trimming removed 6 bases at V and 4 bases at J, with 13 bases between. The germline V gene encodes CDR1 MNHEY and CDR2 SVGAGI. There are 13 residues in the CDR3.

This clone showed up just once. The rearrangement uses TRBV7-2 and TRBJ2-7, with 10 bases identical to TRBD2. CDR1 and CDR2 (germline): SGHTA, FQGNSA. The CDR3 spans 16 residues. The trim removed 1 base at V and 3 bases at J, leaving 6 bases unmatched. CDR3 nucleotides: TGTGCCAGCAGCTTAGAAAGCGGGGGGGCCGACTACGAGCAGTACTTC. Amino acid sequence: CASSLESGGADYEQYF.

This clone was counted a single time. The chain has TRBV27 and TRBJ1-1; D is possibly TRBD1 (5 bases). The V gene's germline CDR1 is MNHEY and CDR2 SMNVEV (reference sequence). The CDR3 is 14 amino acids. V was clipped by 3 bases and J by 4 bases, with 12 bases between them. The CDR3 sequence is CASSLARVGTEAFF. The CDR3 DNA reads TGTGCCAGCAGTTTGGCCAGGGTTGGCACTGAAGCTTTCTTT.

The rearrangement joins TRBV3-1 (or the pseudogene TRBV3-2) to TRBJ2-1; D gene ambiguous. The length of the CDR3 is 13 residues. The germline V gene encodes CDR1 LGHDT and CDR2 YNNKEL (reference sequence). The germline V and J ends were trimmed by 3 bases and 9 bases, with 12 bases remaining between them. The CDR3 protein is CASSHKEWSEQFF. CDR3 bases: TGTGCCAGCAGCCATAAGGAGTGGAGTGAGCAGTTCTTC.

This rearrangement joins TRBV25-1 to TRBJ1-5; D is uncertain. This CDR3 contains 15 residues. Germline CDR1 is MGHDK and CDR2 is SYGVNS. The germline V and J ends were trimmed by 2 bases and 6 bases, with 14 bases remaining between them. The DNA of the CDR3 is TGTGCCAGCAGTGAAGATAGCGAGCCCGGTCAGCCCCAGCATTTT. Encoded protein: CASSEDSEPGQPQHF.

The V gene is TRBV7-6, the J gene TRBJ1-1; D uncertain. Germline values: CDR1 SGHVS, CDR2 FNYEAQ. CDR3 length: 14 amino acids. The V end was cut by 5 bases, the J end by 4 bases, with 14 bases between. CDR3 loop: CASSPRRGTTEAFF. For the CDR3, the DNA is TGTGCCAGCAGCCCCCGCCGGGGTACCACTGAAGCTTTCTTT.

This clone was recorded once. CDR3 sequence: CASSPNRGSYNEQFF. For the CDR3, the DNA is TGTGCCAGCTCACCGAACAGGGGCTCCTACAATGAGCAGTTCTTC. V and J are TRBV18 and TRBJ2-1, with TRBD1 matching 7 bases. Trimming at V came to 3 bases and at J to 0 bases, leaving 2 bases not matched to a gene. Germline loops: CDR1 KGHSH, CDR2 LQKENI. The CDR3 contains 15 residues.

CDR3 DNA sequence: TGTGCCAGCAGCACTGGAGGGGGAACTGGAAACACCATATATTTT. Its protein is CASSTGGGTGNTIYF. V usage is TRBV9 and J usage is TRBJ1-3; D is perhaps TRBD1 (6 bases). The germline V and J ends were trimmed by 4 bases and 2 bases, with 13 bases remaining between them. CDR1 and CDR2 (germline): SGDLS, YYNGEE. The CDR3 extends over 15 amino acids.